A single sample gave rise to the 28 T cell receptor beta chains below, sequenced in a study of brain T cells in children with intractable seizures. Generated by immunoSEQ multiplex PCR, the TCRdb table keeps only in-frame clones and is missing some. The sample gives approximately 60,000 clones, roughly 95% of which show up once; 0.38% is in the top ten. Sample: peripheral blood, taken at surgery. The receptors come from a boy under two years old with focal cortical dysplasia and intractable seizures.

The chain joins TRBV27 to TRBJ1-3; the D gene is possibly TRBD1 (5 bases). This CDR3 region has 13 residues. Trimming removed 5 bases at V and 4 bases at J, with 9 bases between. Germline assignment: CDR1 MNHEY and CDR2 SMNVEV (reference sequence). DNA for the CDR3: TGTGCCAGCAGTGAACGGGGGGGAAACACCATATATTTT. Protein sequence: CASSERGGNTIYF.

The CDR3 here is CASSIGGSYGYTF. DNA for the CDR3: TGTGCCAGCAGCATAGGGGGCTCCTATGGCTACACCTTC. V is TRBV3-1 (or the pseudogene TRBV3-2) and J is TRBJ1-2; 7 nucleotides match TRBD1. From germline, CDR1 is LGHDT and CDR2 YNNKEL (reference sequence). V lost 5 bases to trimming and J lost 4 bases; unmatched junction nucleotides: 4. The CDR3 has 13 amino acids.

The chain has TRBV27 and TRBJ2-7, with D possibly TRBD1 on 6 matching bases. The CDR3 is 14 residues long. Trimming removed 6 bases at V and 3 bases at J, with 15 bases between. The germline CDR1 and CDR2 sequences are MNHEY and SMNVEV (reference sequence). CDR3 sequence (DNA): TGTGCCAGCAGCCCCCTAGGGACACTCTACGAGCAGTACTTC. This encodes CASSPLGTLYEQYF.

The genes are TRBV5-1 and TRBJ2-3, with 13 bases aligning to TRBD2. Germline-derived CDR1 and CDR2 are SGHRS and YFSETQ. This CDR3 is 18 amino acids long. Trimming took 4 bases from V and 2 from J; bases not matched to a gene: 10. The CDR3 sequence is CASSLTGTSGVTTDTQYF. The CDR3 region has the DNA TGCGCCAGCAGCCTAACTGGGACTAGCGGGGTTACCACAGATACGCAGTATTTT.

The chain joins TRBV28 to TRBJ2-4; no firm D call. Germline V CDR1 and CDR2: MDHEN, SYDVKM. The CDR3 loop spans 14 amino acids. Trimming pared 2 bases from V and 5 bases from J, leaving 10 bases between. CDR3 DNA sequence: TGTGCCAGCAGTTTACCGGGCGGACAAAACATTCAGTACTTC. Its translation is CASSLPGGQNIQYF.

The V and J genes are TRBV6-5 and TRBJ1-5; TRBD1 agrees at 9 bases. V trimming: 8 bases; J trimming: 5 bases; junction bases outside the gene matches: 7. Germline CDR1 reads MNHEY; CDR2 reads SVGAGI. The CDR3 has 14 residues. CDR3 loop: CASADRGAYQPQHF. In DNA form, the CDR3 reads TGTGCCAGCGCCGACAGGGGGGCCTATCAGCCCCAGCATTTT.

The chain combines TRBV10-2 with TRBJ2-1; a possible D gene is TRBD2 (5 bases). With 3 bases removed from V and 0 bases from J, the gap between germline ends came to 12 bases. Germline-derived CDR1 and CDR2 are WSHSY and SAAADI. The CDR3 consists of 16 residues. The CDR3 nucleotides read TGCGCCAGCAGTGACCGAGCGGCAAGCTCCTACAATGAGCAGTTCTTC. This sequence encodes CASSDRAASSYNEQFF.

The V gene is TRBV3-1 (or the pseudogene TRBV3-2), the J gene TRBJ2-5, with D uncertain. The V end was cut by 1 base, the J end by 5 bases, with 11 bases between. CDR3 length: 14 amino acids. Germline V lookup: CDR1 LGHDT, CDR2 YNNKEL (reference sequence). In nucleotides, the CDR3 is TGTGCCAGCAGCCAAGGACGTGTTCGGGAGACCCAGTACTTC. Residues: CASSQGRVRETQYF.

This chain connects TRBV3-1 (or the pseudogene TRBV3-2) to TRBJ1-6; no clear D gene. V lost 2 bases and J lost 7, with 15 bases in between. The CDR3 covers 16 residues. Germline CDR1 LGHDT, CDR2 YNNKEL (reference sequence). The DNA of the CDR3 is TGTGCCAGCAGCCAAAGACCTGCTATCCAGAATTCACCCCTCCACTTT. Its translation: CASSQRPAIQNSPLHF.

V usage is TRBV4-1 and J usage is TRBJ2-5; TRBD2 is a possible D gene (6 bases). The CDR3 sequence is 17 residues long. Germline-derived CDR1 and CDR2 are MGHRA and YSYEKL. The V end lost 1 base, the J end lost 3 bases, and 18 bases lay between the germline ends. The CDR3 region has the DNA TGCGCCAGCAGCCAAGGTTCCGAATGGGGGGAAAAAGAGACCCAGTACTTC. Protein product: CASSQGSEWGEKETQYF.

The gene calls are TRBV6-2 or TRBV6-3 and TRBJ1-4; 10 bases are a match to TRBD1. The CDR3 covers 15 residues. Looked up from germline, CDR1 is MNHEY and CDR2 is SVGEGT. V gave up 0 bases and J gave up 8 bases; unmatched junction bases: 3. The CDR3, as DNA: TGTGCCAGCAGTTACTCGACAGGGGGCGCGGAAAAACTGTTTTTT. Translating gives CASSYSTGGAEKLFF.

The chain links TRBV5-1 to TRBJ2-5, with 9 bases identical to TRBD2. The V segment lost 2 bases and the J segment 5 bases; nucleotides outside the gene matches: 10. Germline values: CDR1 SGHRS, CDR2 YFSETQ. This CDR3 has 16 amino acids. This CDR3 reads CASSFRLAELGETQYF. CDR3 in DNA: TGCGCCAGCAGCTTTCGACTAGCGGAGCTGGGGGAGACCCAGTACTTC. Variable domain in full (rest from reference TRBV5-1 and TRBJ2-5): KAGVTQTPRYLIKTRGQQVTLSCSPISGHRSVSWYQQTPGQGLQFLFEYFSETQRNKGNFPGRFSGRQFSNSRSEMNVSTLELGDSALYLCASSFRLAELGETQYFGPGTRLLVL.

V gene TRBV7-2 combines with J gene TRBJ2-7, with 11 nucleotides matching TRBD2. The length of the CDR3 is 15 residues. Germline lookup yields CDR1 SGHTA and CDR2 FQGNSA. V lost 5 bases to trimming and J lost 4 bases; unmatched junction nucleotides: 7. In DNA form, the CDR3 reads TGTGCCAGCAGCATACTAGCGGGGGCAGGTTACGAGCAGTACTTC. Protein sequence: CASSILAGAGYEQYF.

The rearrangement links TRBV30 to TRBJ2-7, with 10 bases aligning to TRBD1. The CDR3 is 16 residues long. Per germline, CDR1 GTSNPN and CDR2 SVGIG (reference sequence). The V and J ends lost 0 bases and 4 bases, in that order; junction bases with no gene match: 9. CDR3 DNA: TGTGCCTGGAGTGTACTAGGGACAGGGGAAGAGTACGAGCAGTACTTC. As protein: CAWSVLGTGEEYEQYF.

V is TRBV15 and J is TRBJ2-7; TRBD1 agrees at 8 bases. The CDR3 covers 13 residues. In germline, CDR1 is LNHNV, CDR2 YYDKDF (reference sequence). Trimming took 9 bases from V and 0 from J; bases not matched to a gene: 4. The CDR3 sequence is CATRTGSSYEQYF. CDR3 DNA: TGTGCCACACGGACAGGGTCCTCCTACGAGCAGTACTTC.

This rearrangement joins TRBV14 to TRBJ1-6, with 7 bases identical to TRBD1. J was trimmed by 7 bases and V by 4 bases; bases with no gene match: 7. Germline-derived CDR1 and CDR2 are SGHDN and FVKESK. This CDR3 has 15 residues. The CDR3 spells CASSPRQGGNSPLHF. Here the CDR3 DNA reads TGTGCCAGCAGCCCGCGGCAGGGGGGAAATTCACCCCTCCACTTT.

This chain joins TRBV5-1 and TRBJ2-1; D remains unclear. The CDR3 runs to 13 residues. V shed 5 bases and J shed 9 bases, with 15 bases lying between them. Per the germline V gene, CDR1 is SGHRS and CDR2 is YFSETQ. The CDR3 DNA sequence: TGCGCCAGCAGACCGCTCCTACTTCCTGAGCAGTTCTTC. Residues: CASRPLLLPEQFF.

The chain combines TRBV19 with TRBJ2-3; TRBD1 or TRBD2 may be the D gene (5 bases each). From germline, CDR1 is LNHDA and CDR2 SQIVND (reference sequence). V was trimmed by 2 bases and J by 1 base, leaving 13 bases between them. CDR3 length equals 16 residues. CDR3 coding DNA: TGTGCCAGTAGTATATTCGGGACCCCACGCACAGATACGCAGTATTTT. Encoded protein: CASSIFGTPRTDTQYF.

This clone showed up just once. The chain couples TRBV19 to TRBJ2-1; 10 bases are shared with TRBD1. This CDR3 spans 14 amino acids. The junction had 3 bases not matched to a gene; V was cut back by 3 bases and J by 7 bases. Looked up from germline, CDR1 is LNHDA and CDR2 is SQIVND (reference sequence). The DNA of the CDR3 is TGTGCCAGTAGTATTGACAGGGGGCGGAATGAGCAGTTCTTC. Its protein is CASSIDRGRNEQFF.

The gene calls are TRBV7-2 and TRBJ2-7; TRBD2 agrees at 10 bases. The germline V gene has CDR1 SGHTA and CDR2 FQGNSA. The CDR3 runs to 15 residues. Trimming took 2 bases from V and 3 from J; bases not matched to a gene: 4. CDR3 amino acids: CASSLSSGGLYEQYF. CDR3 nucleotide sequence: TGTGCCAGCAGCTTAAGTAGCGGGGGGCTCTACGAGCAGTACTTC.

The V and J genes are TRBV19 and TRBJ2-5; 7 bases align to TRBD1. Germline trimming cut 3 bases from V and 2 bases from J; bases unmatched to any gene: 6. The CDR3 spans 15 residues. Germline CDR1 and CDR2: LNHDA and SQIVND (reference sequence). CDR3: CASSILGTDQETQYF. The DNA of the CDR3 is TGTGCCAGTAGTATCCTCGGGACAGATCAAGAGACCCAGTACTTC.

The CDR3 nucleotides are TGTGCCAGCATTCTCGAGGACAGGTTGTCCGAGCAGTACTTC. Translated: CASILEDRLSEQYF. J is TRBJ2-7 and V is TRBV28, with TRBD1 matching over 7 bases. Germline lookup yields CDR1 MDHEN and CDR2 SYDVKM. After removal of 7 bases from V and 6 bases from J, the junction contained 12 bases not matched to a gene. The CDR3 totals 14 residues.

The chain has TRBV7-6 and TRBJ2-2; D remains unclear. Per the germline V gene, CDR1 is SGHVS and CDR2 is FNYEAQ. This CDR3 has 16 residues. Trimming took off 1 base at V and 0 bases at J, with 9 bases between the two ends. CDR3 nucleotide sequence: TGTGCCAGCAGCTTAGACCGGGCCACGAACACCGGGGAGCTGTTTTTT. Protein product: CASSLDRATNTGELFF.

The rearrangement links TRBV9 to TRBJ1-1; D uncertain. The V gene's germline CDR1 is SGDLS and CDR2 YYNGEE. The V and J ends lost 4 bases and 11 bases respectively, with 3 bases between them. The length of the CDR3 is 8 residues. The CDR3 is CASSWAFF. CDR3 sequence (DNA): TGTGCCAGCAGCTGGGCTTTCTTT.

This clone was observed a single time. The rearrangement uses TRBV10-3 and TRBJ2-7; the D is unclear. Germline V lookup: CDR1 ENHRY, CDR2 SYGVKD. This CDR3 has 17 amino acids. Trimming stripped 2 bases from V and 3 bases from J, with 20 bases between. The CDR3 is CAISENERVDTHYEQYF. CDR3 DNA: TGTGCCATCAGTGAGAATGAAAGGGTGGATACCCACTACGAGCAGTACTTC.

This chain joins TRBV7-2 and TRBJ2-7; D might be TRBD2 (6 bases). The length of the CDR3 is 16 residues. Trimming removed 1 base at V and 0 bases at J, with 13 bases between. Germline V CDR1 and CDR2: SGHTA, FQGNSA. The CDR3 protein is CASSLGVLAPSYEQYF. The CDR3 bases are TGTGCCAGCAGCTTAGGAGTTCTAGCGCCCTCCTACGAGCAGTACTTC.

The chain couples TRBV5-4 to TRBJ1-2; weak D call: TRBD1 (6 bases). Germline V gene lookup returns CDR1 SGHNT and CDR2 YYREEE (reference sequence). V gave up 0 bases and J gave up 0 bases, with 12 bases separating them. This CDR3 contains 16 residues. CDR3 loop: CASSLGGQPTNYGYTF. The CDR3 DNA reads TGTGCCAGCAGCTTGGGAGGACAGCCCACTAACTATGGCTACACCTTC.

This chain uses TRBV12-3 or TRBV12-4 with TRBJ2-5; D call uncertain. V dropped 7 bases and J dropped 2 bases, with 11 bases sitting between them. This CDR3 is built from 13 residues. Here the CDR3 DNA reads TGTGCCAGCAATCTCTCGCCGCAAGAGACCCAGTACTTC. It translates to CASNLSPQETQYF.